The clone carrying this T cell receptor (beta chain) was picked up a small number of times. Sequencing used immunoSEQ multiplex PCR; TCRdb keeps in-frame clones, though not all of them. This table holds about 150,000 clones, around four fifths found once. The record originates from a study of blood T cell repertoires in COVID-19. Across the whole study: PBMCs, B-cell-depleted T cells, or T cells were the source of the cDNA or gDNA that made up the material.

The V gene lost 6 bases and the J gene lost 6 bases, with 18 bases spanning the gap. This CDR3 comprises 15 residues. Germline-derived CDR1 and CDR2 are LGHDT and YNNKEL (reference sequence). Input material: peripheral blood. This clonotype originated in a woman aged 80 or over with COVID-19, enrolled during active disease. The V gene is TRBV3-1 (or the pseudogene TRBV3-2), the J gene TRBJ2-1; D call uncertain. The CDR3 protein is CASRHNLNRINEQFF. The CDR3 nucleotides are TGTGCCAGCAGACATAATCTGAACCGAATCAATGAGCAGTTCTTC.